This T cell receptor beta chain is drawn from a study of identifying expanded T cells in peripheral blood. Broader study findings: Variance in clone template counts between roughly two-week samples significantly increased with total template count across all healthy donors.

Healthy donors had no documented immune events, such as infections, while sampled. This CDR3 is built from 17 residues. Trimming shortened V by 0 bases and J by 0 bases, and 12 bases separated the two germline ends. Germline CDR1 reads WSHSY; CDR2 reads SAAADI. In regard to this clone: Its target is not known.

Repertoires were generated with immunoSEQ multiplex PCR, while TCRdb's copy carries only in-frame clones and drops some. The table lists some 80,000 clones, roughly 89% of them singletons. This receptor was obtained from a person aged 18 to 70 in good health. Material for sequencing was blood. This chain connects TRBV10-2 to TRBJ2-1, with D possibly TRBD2 on 5 matching bases. In nucleotides, the CDR3 is TGCGCCAGCAGTGAGTCTCCCCCGAGGGACTCCTACAATGAGCAGTTCTTC. The encoded protein is CASSESPPRDSYNEQFF.